These 14 T cell receptor beta chains were all obtained from the same sample, sequenced in a study of blood T cell repertoires in COVID-19. Clones were read by immunoSEQ multiplex PCR, and TCRdb kept only the in-frame ones, dropping some. The table includes 95,000 to 150,000 clones, 85% to 90% detected once. Sequences were obtained from peripheral blood. Receptors were obtained from a woman in her 70s with acute or convalescent COVID-19.

This chain uses TRBV6-5 with TRBJ1-2; maybe TRBD1 (6 bases). The CDR3 consists of 14 residues. Trimming shortened V by 7 bases and J by 0 bases, and 12 bases separated the two germline ends. Germline V gene lookup returns CDR1 MNHEY and CDR2 SVGAGI. CDR3 nucleotide sequence: TGTGCCAGCACCGGGACATTGACTAACTATGGCTACACCTTC. It codes for CASTGTLTNYGYTF.

The gene calls are TRBV6-9 and TRBJ1-5; 7 nucleotides align to TRBD1. The CDR3 extends over 18 amino acids. Germline V gene data show CDR1 as MNHGY and CDR2 as SVAAGI. The ends lost 2 bases at V and 4 bases at J; junction bases unmatched: 14. CDR3 nucleotide sequence: TGTGCCAGCAGTTATCCGCACAGGACAGGCGATTTTAATCAGCCCCAGCATTTT. It specifies CASSYPHRTGDFNQPQHF.

J is TRBJ2-7 and V is TRBV7-2; 10 bases map to TRBD1. The germline gives CDR1 SGHTA, CDR2 FQGNSA. The CDR3 has 15 amino acids. V trimming: 5 bases; J trimming: 2 bases; junction bases outside the gene matches: 6. The CDR3 bases are TGTGCCAGCAGCCCTGGGACAGGGGACACCTACGAGCAGTACTTC. It codes for CASSPGTGDTYEQYF.

DNA for the CDR3: TGCGCCAGCAGCTTGGTCCCCCAGAACTATGGCTACACCTTC. Protein sequence: CASSLVPQNYGYTF. J is TRBJ1-2 and V is TRBV5-1; D uncertain. V lost 0 bases to trimming and J lost 2 bases, with 8 bases between them. Germline values: CDR1 SGHRS, CDR2 YFSETQ. This CDR3 contains 14 residues.

The genes are TRBV6-5 and TRBJ1-5; a weak D match, TRBD1 (5 bases). The germline gives CDR1 MNHEY, CDR2 SVGAGI. The CDR3 totals 14 residues. Trimming took off 10 bases at V and 0 bases at J, with 13 bases between the two ends. The DNA of the CDR3 is TGTGCCACCGCCAGGGCAGATAGCAATCAGCCCCAGCATTTT. This translates into CATARADSNQPQHF.

The genes are TRBV27 and TRBJ1-4; D possibly corresponds to TRBD1 (6 bases). CDR3 length: 15 residues. V dropped 6 bases and J dropped 0 bases, with 11 bases sitting between them. Germline V lookup: CDR1 MNHEY, CDR2 SMNVEV (reference sequence). CDR3 residues: CASSSRTATNEKLFF. The CDR3, as DNA: TGTGCCAGCAGCTCTAGGACAGCAACTAATGAAAAACTGTTTTTT.

The rearrangement uses TRBV4-1 and TRBJ2-3, with 14 nucleotides matching TRBD2. The V gene's germline CDR1 is MGHRA and CDR2 YSYEKL. The CDR3 spans 16 residues. With 3 bases clipped from V and 1 base from J, the junction kept 0 bases outside the gene matches. The CDR3 sequence: CASSQGLAGGTDTQYF. The CDR3 coding sequence is TGCGCCAGCAGCCAGGGACTAGCGGGGGGCACAGATACGCAGTATTTT.

This chain connects TRBV7-9 to TRBJ2-7, with 8 bases identical to TRBD2. Per the germline V gene, CDR1 is SEHNR and CDR2 is FQNEAQ (reference sequence). The CDR3 loop spans 14 amino acids. V shed 5 bases and J 3 bases; nucleotides not matched to a gene: 6. CDR3 nucleotide sequence: TGTGCCAGCAGCCGGGGAGCGGGGGTCTACGAGCAGTACTTC. This sequence encodes CASSRGAGVYEQYF. The full variable domain, in which reference TRBV7-9 and TRBJ2-7 provide the parts outside the CDR3, is DTGVSQNPRHKITKRGQNVTFRCDPISEHNRLYWYRQTLGQGPEFLTYFQNEAQLEKSRLLSDRFSAERPKGSFSTLEIQRTEQGDSAMYLCASSRGAGVYEQYFGPGTRLTVT.

The genes are TRBV14 and TRBJ1-6, with D unresolved. This CDR3 contains 14 residues. CDR1 and CDR2 (germline): SGHDN, FVKESK. V lost 4 bases, J lost 6 bases, and 10 bases lay in between. CDR3 bases: TGTGCCAGCAGCCTAAATCTCTCTAATTCACCCCTCCACTTT. It encodes CASSLNLSNSPLHF.

V usage is TRBV11-3 and J usage is TRBJ1-1, with D perhaps matching TRBD1 (6 bases). The CDR3 totals 13 residues. The V gene's germline CDR1 is SGHNT and CDR2 YENEEA. Trimming removed 4 bases at V and 1 base at J, with 7 bases between. CDR3 amino acids: CASSWTANTEAFF. Here the CDR3 DNA reads TGTGCCAGCAGCTGGACAGCGAACACTGAAGCTTTCTTT.

This clone was counted a single time. The V call is TRBV11-2, the J call TRBJ2-1, with a possible D match to TRBD2 (6 bases). Germline V gene sequence: CDR1 SGHAT, CDR2 FQNNGV. V was clipped by 5 bases and J by 9 bases, with 11 bases between them. CDR3 length equals 12 residues. The CDR3 DNA is TGTGCCAGCAGCCCCCGGGGGACTGAGCAGTTCTTC. This encodes CASSPRGTEQFF.

The sample holds one count of this clone. The chain employs TRBV18 and TRBJ1-1; 10 bases fit TRBD1. After removal of 5 bases from V and 4 bases from J, the junction contained 4 bases not matched to a gene. There are 14 residues in the CDR3. In germline, CDR1 is KGHSH, CDR2 LQKENI. CDR3 loop: CASSAGQGFTEAFF. The CDR3 nucleotides are TGTGCCAGCTCAGCGGGACAGGGGTTCACTGAAGCTTTCTTT.

The chain carries TRBV2 and TRBJ1-2; perhaps TRBD1 as D (6 bases). Germline CDR1 and CDR2: SNHLY and FYNNEI. The CDR3 has 13 residues. V shed 7 bases and J shed 7 bases, with 16 bases lying between them. The CDR3 DNA is TGTGCCAGCAAAGTTCTGGGGGCCGCTGGCTACACCTTC. This codes for CASKVLGAAGYTF.

The chain couples TRBV11-2 to TRBJ1-4, with TRBD1 matching 7 bases. CDR3 length: 13 amino acids. V lost 1 base and J lost 7; bases outside the gene matches: 0. The germline CDR1 and CDR2 sequences are SGHAT and FQNNGV. CDR3 sequence: CASSLGQGEKLFF. DNA for the CDR3: TGTGCCAGCAGCTTAGGACAGGGTGAAAAACTGTTTTTT.